These 29 T cell receptor beta chains were all obtained from the same sample, sequenced in a study of neurological immune-mediated disorders. TCRdb passed the 5' RACE reads through MiXCR, listing each CDR3 protein once. The sample consists of 30,000 to 45,000 distinct CDR3 sequences, around 10% of them appearing once. Sequenced: CD4+ T cells from blood. Receptor source: a woman in her 30s with HTLV-1-associated myelopathy (HAM/TSP).

The chain uses TRBV5-1 and TRBJ1-1; a possible D gene is TRBD1 (6 bases). V was shortened by 3 bases and J by 4 bases, with 22 bases between the two germline ends. The CDR3 has 17 residues. From germline, CDR1 is SGHRS and CDR2 YFSETQ. In DNA form, the CDR3 reads TGCGCCAGCAGCTCCGTACAGGGTTTGGGCGCTGGCACTGAAGCTTTCTTT. Amino acids: CASSSVQGLGAGTEAFF.

This clonotype appeared many times. The chain combines TRBV20-1 with TRBJ2-7; 7 nucleotides line up with TRBD2. Germline V CDR1 and CDR2: DFQATT, SNEGSKA (reference sequence). V shed 5 bases and J 6 bases; nucleotides not matched to a gene: 19. This CDR3 region has 16 residues. CDR3 protein: CSAGGGTTRNAAEQYF. For the CDR3, the DNA is TGCAGTGCTGGGGGGGGGACCACTAGAAACGCCGCCGAGCAGTACTTC.

Ten or more counts support this clonotype. The chain joins TRBV20-1 to TRBJ1-1, with TRBD1 matching over 10 bases. Germline CDR1 is DFQATT and CDR2 is SNEGSKA (reference sequence). The CDR3 length is 15 residues. The trim removed 0 bases at V and 3 bases at J, leaving 4 bases unmatched. DNA of the CDR3: TGCAGTGCTAGAGATTCGGGGACAGGGGACACTGAAGCTTTCTTT. Protein sequence: CSARDSGTGDTEAFF.

This clonotype was seen at least ten times. The chain couples TRBV20-1 to TRBJ2-3, with TRBD2 matching 9 bases. Germline CDR1 DFQATT, CDR2 SNEGSKA (reference sequence). The ends lost 2 bases at V and 4 bases at J; junction bases unmatched: 7. The CDR3 runs 15 residues. CDR3 in DNA: TGCAGTGCTAGATTAGGCGGGGGGGGACCAGATACGCAGTATTTT. It is translated as CSARLGGGGPDTQYF.

This clonotype was detected ten times or more. CDR3 residues: CASSQVHGYTDTQYF. The CDR3 DNA follows: TGCGCCAGCAGCCAAGTCCACGGGTACACAGATACGCAGTATTTT. The rearrangement links TRBV4-1 to TRBJ2-3; no definite D call. V lost 1 base and J lost 2, with 10 bases in between. Germline V gene data show CDR1 as MGHRA and CDR2 as YSYEKL. The CDR3 spans 15 residues.

This clonotype appeared many times. The rearrangement uses TRBV5-1 and TRBJ1-3; unclear D gene. Trimming took 0 bases from V and 4 from J, leaving 14 bases between them. The germline gives CDR1 SGHRS, CDR2 YFSETQ. The CDR3 contains 16 residues. The CDR3, as DNA: TGCGCCAGCAGCTTGGAATCAGGATCGGTGGGAAACACCATATATTTT. This gives the protein CASSLESGSVGNTIYF.

This clonotype was seen many times. The V and J genes are TRBV5-1 and TRBJ2-4; 7 nucleotides agree with TRBD2. Per the germline V gene, CDR1 is SGHRS and CDR2 is YFSETQ. This CDR3 spans 18 amino acids. V was clipped by 5 bases and J by 3 bases; unmatched bases: 17. Here the CDR3 DNA reads TGCGCCAGCAGTCTTATATCTAGGGCCGCGGGGGTCAAAAACATTCAGTACTTC. It is translated as CASSLISRAAGVKNIQYF. Supplemented by reference TRBV5-1 and TRBJ2-4, the full variable domain reads KAGVTQTPRYLIKTRGQQVTLSCSPISGHRSVSWYQQTPGQGLQFLFEYFSETQRNKGNFPGRFSGRQFSNSRSEMNVSTLELGDSALYLCASSLISRAAGVKNIQYFGAGTRLSVL.

Of note for this clonotype: Possible read error: a much larger clone is one base away. This rearrangement joins TRBV5-4 to TRBJ2-1; weak D call: TRBD1 (6 bases). Germline CDR1 is SGHNT and CDR2 is YYREEE (reference sequence). This CDR3 comprises 13 residues. The CDR3 sequence is CASSLTGRNEKFF. The CDR3 DNA sequence: TGTGCCAGCAGCTTAACAGGGCGAAATGAGAAGTTCTTC.

The sample holds many counts of this clonotype. The V call is TRBV4-1, the J call TRBJ2-7, with D hard to call. Deletions cut 1 base from V and 0 bases from J, with 16 bases between. Germline V gives CDR1 MGHRA, CDR2 YSYEKL. The CDR3 consists of 17 residues. CDR3 bases: TGCGCCAGCAGCCAAGTTCTCCGCGTGGGGTCCTCCTACGAGCAGTACTTC. It specifies CASSQVLRVGSSYEQYF.

At least ten counts were recorded for this clonotype. J is TRBJ2-1 and V is TRBV3-1; TRBD2 aligns across 8 bases. Germline V gene sequence: CDR1 LGHDT, CDR2 YNNKEL (reference sequence). The CDR3 covers 14 residues. Unmatched junction bases numbered 9, after V lost 4 bases and J lost 10 bases. This chain's CDR3 is CASSRTGGPGEQFF. The CDR3 DNA is TGTGCCAGCAGCCGTACGGGGGGGCCAGGGGAGCAGTTCTTC.

This clonotype came up many times. The chain joins TRBV12-3 or TRBV12-4 to TRBJ1-1; tentative D call: TRBD1 (5 bases). This CDR3 is built from 15 residues. V lost 3 bases to trimming and J lost 5 bases, with 16 bases between them. This CDR3 reads CASSFSTGTGTEAFF. CDR3 bases: TGTGCCAGCAGTTTTTCTACAGGTACGGGGACTGAAGCTTTCTTT.

This clonotype was seen at least ten times. The chain employs TRBV20-1 and TRBJ2-1; 7 nucleotides line up with TRBD2. Germline CDR1 DFQATT, CDR2 SNEGSKA (reference sequence). The CDR3 spans 14 residues. J was trimmed by 4 bases and V by 6 bases; bases with no gene match: 9. The CDR3 here is CSAASQRGYNEQFF. The CDR3 region has the DNA TGCAGTGCCGCTAGCCAGCGGGGTTACAATGAGCAGTTCTTC.

The rearrangement joins TRBV6-5 to TRBJ2-3; D might be TRBD2 (6 bases). The CDR3 runs 15 residues. V dropped 7 bases and J dropped 0 bases, with 14 bases sitting between them. Germline V gene lookup returns CDR1 MNHEY and CDR2 SVGAGI. The CDR3 reads CASNPDGGSTDTQYF. CDR3 sequence (DNA): TGTGCCAGCAACCCAGACGGGGGAAGCACAGATACGCAGTATTTT.

This clonotype has a count of ten or more. V and J are TRBV18 and TRBJ1-1; perhaps TRBD1 as D (5 bases). Germline lookup yields CDR1 KGHSH and CDR2 LQKENI. Trimming took off 1 base at V and 1 base at J, with 10 bases between the two ends. CDR3 length equals 15 residues. CDR3 in amino acids: CASSPRITGNTEAFF. DNA for the CDR3: TGTGCCAGCTCACCACGGATCACAGGGAACACTGAAGCTTTCTTT.

This clonotype was found many times. The chain is built from TRBV29-1 and TRBJ2-7; maybe TRBD2 (5 bases). CDR1 is SQVTM, CDR2 ANQGSEA, per germline. The CDR3 spans 12 residues. V shed 6 bases and J shed 2 bases, with 11 bases lying between them. The CDR3 DNA reads TGCAGCGTCAGCGTCGGGGCCTACGAGCAGTACTTC. It translates to CSVSVGAYEQYF.

The chain uses TRBV7-2 and TRBJ1-2; 7 bases line up with TRBD1. The trim removed 4 bases at V and 8 bases at J, leaving 10 bases unmatched. The CDR3 sequence is 14 residues long. Germline CDR1 is SGHTA and CDR2 is FQGNSA. The CDR3 is CASSSGQVGSGYTF. Written as DNA, the CDR3 is TGTGCCAGCAGCTCAGGACAGGTGGGCTCCGGCTACACCTTC.

This clonotype showed up many times. This chain joins TRBV5-1 and TRBJ2-7; a possible D gene is TRBD2 (5 bases). The CDR3 contains 16 residues. Trimming pared 3 bases from V and 0 bases from J, leaving 16 bases between. Germline CDR1 is SGHRS and CDR2 is YFSETQ. The CDR3 loop is CASSWARGQTSYEQYF. The CDR3 DNA sequence: TGCGCCAGCAGCTGGGCCAGAGGGCAGACCTCCTACGAGCAGTACTTC.

This clonotype was recorded many times. This chain connects TRBV7-9 to TRBJ2-3; 14 positions agree with TRBD2. Germline CDR1 and CDR2: SEHNR and FQNEAQ (reference sequence). V was clipped by 4 bases and J by 1 base; unmatched bases: 10. CDR3 length: 19 residues. The CDR3 reads CASSSRSTSGGGGTDTQYF. The CDR3, as DNA: TGTGCCAGCAGCTCCCGATCGACTAGCGGGGGGGGGGGCACAGATACGCAGTATTTT.

In this sample, this clonotype turned up many times. This chain links TRBV3-1 with TRBJ1-5; D gene uncertain. Per the germline V gene, CDR1 is LGHDT and CDR2 is YNNKEL (reference sequence). The CDR3 runs to 16 residues. Trimming took off 1 base at V and 0 bases at J, with 10 bases between the two ends. The CDR3 loop is CASSQGTAYSNQPQHF. As DNA, the CDR3 is TGTGCCAGCAGCCAAGGGACGGCTTATAGCAATCAGCCCCAGCATTTT. Together with reference TRBV3-1 and TRBJ1-5, the CDR3 gives the full variable domain: DTAVSQTPKYLVTQMGNDKSIKCEQNLGHDTMYWYKQDSKKFLKIMFSYNNKELIINETVPNRFSPKSPDKAHLNLHINSLELGDSAVYFCASSQGTAYSNQPQHFGDGTRLSIL.

This clonotype was found many times. The V call is TRBV7-8, the J call TRBJ2-1; 7 bases agree with TRBD1. CDR1 SGHVS and CDR2 FQNEAQ come from the germline V gene. V lost 4 bases, J lost 10 bases, and 16 bases stayed unmatched. The CDR3 extends over 16 amino acids. The CDR3 spells CASSWHRQGPSLEQFF. The CDR3 DNA reads as TGTGCCAGCAGCTGGCATCGACAGGGCCCATCGTTGGAGCAGTTCTTC.

This clonotype appeared many times. The rearrangement joins TRBV24-1 to TRBJ2-1, with 14 nucleotides matching TRBD2. Losses at the gene ends were 3 bases for V and 4 bases for J; bases not matched to a gene: 7. The CDR3 consists of 18 residues. Germline CDR1 and CDR2: KGHDR and SFDVKD. The CDR3 is CATSDPSGTSGGYNEQFF. For the CDR3, the DNA is TGTGCCACCAGTGATCCGTCCGGGACTAGCGGGGGTTACAATGAGCAGTTCTTC.

This clonotype has a count of ten or more. This chain connects TRBV20-1 to TRBJ2-7; maybe TRBD1 (5 bases). The CDR3 consists of 13 residues. V lost 5 bases and J 4 bases, leaving 15 bases between the germline ends. CDR1 and CDR2 (germline): DFQATT, SNEGSKA (reference sequence). The CDR3 protein is CSAQKQAIYEQYF. CDR3 in DNA: TGCAGTGCTCAGAAACAGGCTATTTACGAGCAGTACTTC.

This clonotype was seen repeatedly, ten times or more. The chain links TRBV20-1 to TRBJ2-3; 7 bases match TRBD2. Per the germline V gene, CDR1 is DFQATT and CDR2 is SNEGSKA (reference sequence). This CDR3 is 15 amino acids long. V lost 0 bases, J lost 5 bases, and 8 bases stayed unmatched. CDR3 residues: CSARDTAGDRDTQYF. The CDR3 DNA sequence: TGCAGTGCTAGAGATACGGCGGGGGACCGAGATACGCAGTATTTT.

This clonotype was seen more than once but under ten times. The genes are TRBV18 and TRBJ1-1, with TRBD1 as a possible D gene (5 bases). CDR3 size: 15 residues. Germline V gene sequence: CDR1 KGHSH, CDR2 LQKENI. V dropped 3 bases and J dropped 5 bases, with 16 bases sitting between them. The CDR3 protein is CASSPGPIGSTEAFF. In DNA, the CDR3 is TGTGCCAGCTCACCGGGGCCCATAGGGTCGACTGAAGCTTTCTTT.

There are many counts of this clonotype. The chain combines TRBV2 with TRBJ2-3; TRBD2 matches at 7 bases. Losses at the gene ends were 0 bases for V and 2 bases for J; bases not matched to a gene: 5. This CDR3 has 16 amino acids. Germline V gene lookup returns CDR1 SNHLY and CDR2 FYNNEI. CDR3 sequence reads: CASSEASGTNTDTQYF. The CDR3 DNA reads as TGTGCCAGCAGTGAAGCAAGCGGGACTAACACAGATACGCAGTATTTT. Full variable domain (outside the CDR3, taken from reference TRBV2 and TRBJ2-3): EPEVTQTPSHQVTQMGQEVILRCVPISNHLYFYWYRQILGQKVEFLVSFYNNEISEKSEIFDDQFSVERPDGSNFTLKIRSTKLEDSAMYFCASSEASGTNTDTQYFGPGTRLTVL.

This clonotype was detected ten times or more. Here the CDR3 reads CSATFLANYGYTF. DNA for the CDR3: TGCAGTGCTACCTTTCTAGCTAACTATGGCTACACCTTC. V and J are TRBV20-1 and TRBJ1-2; D not certain. Per germline, CDR1 DFQATT and CDR2 SNEGSKA (reference sequence). This CDR3 is built from 13 residues. Trimming left V 4 bases short and J 0 bases short, with 9 bases between.

This clonotype was counted many times. The chain is built from TRBV14 and TRBJ1-1; 7 bases agree with TRBD1. The CDR3 runs to 13 residues. The germline V gene encodes CDR1 SGHDN and CDR2 FVKESK. V lost 3 bases, J lost 5 bases, and 3 bases stayed unmatched. This CDR3 is CASSHYRGTEAFF. CDR3 DNA sequence: TGTGCCAGCAGCCATTACAGGGGAACTGAAGCTTTCTTT.

This clonotype showed up many times. The V gene is TRBV18, the J gene TRBJ2-4; D may be TRBD1 or TRBD2 (5 bases each). The CDR3 length is 15 residues. The germline V gene encodes CDR1 KGHSH and CDR2 LQKENI. Trimming took 2 bases from V and 0 from J, leaving 8 bases between them. For the CDR3, the DNA is TGTGCCAGCTCACCAGGGGCGGGAGCCAAAAACATTCAGTACTTC. Residues: CASSPGAGAKNIQYF. Complete variable domain (other parts from reference TRBV18 and TRBJ2-4): NAGVMQNPRHLVRRRGQEARLRCSPMKGHSHVYWYRQLPEEGLKFMVYLQKENIIDESGMPKERFSAEFPKEGPSILRIQQVVRGDSAAYFCASSPGAGAKNIQYFGAGTRLSVL.

The sample holds many counts of this clonotype. This rearrangement joins TRBV24-1 to TRBJ1-2; TRBD1 aligns across 9 bases. Germline assignment: CDR1 KGHDR and CDR2 SFDVKD. CDR3 length: 16 amino acids. V lost 2 bases to trimming and J lost 4 bases; unmatched junction nucleotides: 7. The CDR3 coding sequence is TGTGCCACCAGTGATTCGGACAGGGGATCGGTCTATGGCTACACCTTC. Translation gives CATSDSDRGSVYGYTF.